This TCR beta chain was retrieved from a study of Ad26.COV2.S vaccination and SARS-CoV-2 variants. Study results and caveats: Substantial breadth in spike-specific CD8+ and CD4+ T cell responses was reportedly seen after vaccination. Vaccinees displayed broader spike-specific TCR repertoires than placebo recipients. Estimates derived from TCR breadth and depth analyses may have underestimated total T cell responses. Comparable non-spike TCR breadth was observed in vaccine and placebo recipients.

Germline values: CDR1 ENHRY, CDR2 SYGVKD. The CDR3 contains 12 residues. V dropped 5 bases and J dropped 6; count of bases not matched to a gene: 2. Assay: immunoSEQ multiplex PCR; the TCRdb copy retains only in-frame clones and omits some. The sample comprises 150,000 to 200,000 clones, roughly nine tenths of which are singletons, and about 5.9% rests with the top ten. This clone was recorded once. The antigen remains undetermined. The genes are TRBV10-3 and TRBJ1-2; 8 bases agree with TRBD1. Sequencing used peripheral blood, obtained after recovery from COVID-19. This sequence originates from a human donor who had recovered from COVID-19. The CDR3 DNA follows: TGTGCCATCAGTCCGGACAGGGATGGCTACACCTTC. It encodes CAISPDRDGYTF.